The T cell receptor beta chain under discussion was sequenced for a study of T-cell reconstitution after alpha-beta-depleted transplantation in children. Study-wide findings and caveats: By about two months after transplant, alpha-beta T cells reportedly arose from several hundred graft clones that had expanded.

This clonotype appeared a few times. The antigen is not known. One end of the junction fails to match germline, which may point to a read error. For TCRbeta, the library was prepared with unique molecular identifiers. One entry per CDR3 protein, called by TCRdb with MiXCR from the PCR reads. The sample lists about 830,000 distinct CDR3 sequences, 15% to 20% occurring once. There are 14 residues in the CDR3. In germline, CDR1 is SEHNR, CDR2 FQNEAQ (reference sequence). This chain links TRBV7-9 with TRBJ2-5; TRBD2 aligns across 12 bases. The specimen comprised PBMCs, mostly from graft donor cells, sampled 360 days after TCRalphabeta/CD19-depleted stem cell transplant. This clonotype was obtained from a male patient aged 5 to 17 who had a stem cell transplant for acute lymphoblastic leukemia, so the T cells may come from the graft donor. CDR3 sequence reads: CASSGLVLAGGTDF. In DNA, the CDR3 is TGTGCCAGCAGCGGCTTGGTTCTAGCGGGAGGGACTGACTTC.